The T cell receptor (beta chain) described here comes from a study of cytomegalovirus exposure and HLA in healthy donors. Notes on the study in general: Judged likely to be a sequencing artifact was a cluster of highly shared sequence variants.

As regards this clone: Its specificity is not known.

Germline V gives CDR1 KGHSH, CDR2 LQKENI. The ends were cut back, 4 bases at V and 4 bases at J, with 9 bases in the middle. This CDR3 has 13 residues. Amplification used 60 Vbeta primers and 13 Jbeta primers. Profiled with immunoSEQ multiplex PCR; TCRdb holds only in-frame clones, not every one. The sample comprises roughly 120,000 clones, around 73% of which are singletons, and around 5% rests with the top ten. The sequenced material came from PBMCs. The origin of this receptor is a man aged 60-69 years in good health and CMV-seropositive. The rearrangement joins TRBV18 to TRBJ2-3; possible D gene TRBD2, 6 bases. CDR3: CASSRGTSDTQYF. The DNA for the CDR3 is TGTGCCAGCTCACGCGGGACTTCAGATACGCAGTATTTT.